A selection of T cell receptor beta chains follows, all from one sample in a study of T-cell reconstitution after alpha-beta-depleted transplantation in children. TCRdb reanalysed the PCR reads using MiXCR and keeps one entry per CDR3 protein. The sample includes roughly 100,000 distinct CDR3 sequences, roughly 7.2% seen only once; the top ten take 16%. Source: PBMCs, taken before TCRalphabeta/CD19-depleted stem cell transplant. Every receptor here comes from a boy aged 2-9 years with acute lymphoblastic leukemia, due to receive a stem cell transplant. Each CDR3 is given with its conserved first and last residue. A D gene is named only where the DNA matches it firmly. Clone size is stated in some rows and not others, as once, few, many or a class when expanded.

CDR3 length	V gene	D gene	J gene	clone size	CDR3 DNA	CDR3 protein
16	TRBV5-1	.	TRBJ2-5	many	TGCGCCAGCAGCCTTCTACCCAACCCCCCAAAAGAGACCCAGTACTTC	CASSLLPNPPKETQYF
16	TRBV11-2	TRBD2	TRBJ2-2	.	TGTGCCAGCAGGGGACTACTAGCGGGGGCCCCCGGGGAGCTGTTTTTT	CASRGLLAGAPGELFF
15	TRBV6-1	.	TRBJ1-4	.	TGTGCCAGCAGTGATATGGCAGGGTCTAATGAAAAACTGTTTTTT	CASSDMAGSNEKLFF
15	TRBV6-1	.	TRBJ1-5	.	TGTGCCAGCAGTAAGTTCCGGGCTAACAATCAGCCCCAGCATTTT	CASSKFRANNQPQHF
16	TRBV19	TRBD1	TRBJ1-1	.	TGTGCCAGTAGTATGGGGGGACAGGGGGCCGGCACTGAAGCTTTCTTT	CASSMGGQGAGTEAFF
16	TRBV27	TRBD1	TRBJ2-7	many	TGTGCCAGCAGTTTATGGGGGGACAGGAGCTCCTACGAGCAGTACTTC	CASSLWGDRSSYEQYF
16	TRBV28	TRBD1	TRBJ2-5	many	TGTGCCAGCAGTTCCTCCGACAGGGACGTGACGGAGACCCAGTACTTC	CASSSSDRDVTETQYF
14	TRBV27	TRBD2	TRBJ2-7	many	TGTGCCAGCACCCCCCGGGCGGGGGGGTACGAGCAGTACTTC	CASTPRAGGYEQYF
14	TRBV4-2	.	TRBJ2-4	few	TGTGCCAGCAGCCCTGTAGGGGGTGGAAACATTCAGTACTTC	CASSPVGGGNIQYF
12	TRBV2	.	TRBJ1-1	.	TGTGCCAGCAGTGAAAAGGGGGGAGGCGCTTTCTTT	CASSEKGGGAFF
16	TRBV4-1	.	TRBJ1-1	many	TGCGCCAGCAGCCTGATGGGGGATGGGGGTAACACTGAAGCTTTCTTT	CASSLMGDGGNTEAFF
13	TRBV13	.	TRBJ1-1	many	TGTGCCAGCAGCCGGACAGCCAACACTGAAGCTTTCTTT	CASSRTANTEAFF
17	TRBV12-5	.	TRBJ1-1	.	TGTGCTAGTGGTTTGGTGGGCGCACTCATCTTGAACACTGAAGCTTTCTTT	CASGLVGALILNTEAFF
16	TRBV20-1	.	TRBJ2-7	many	TGCAGTGCCCCCCCTTGGGGACAAACGAGCTCCTACGAGCAGTACTTC	CSAPPWGQTSSYEQYF
13	TRBV20-1	.	TRBJ2-6	many	TGCAGTGCTAGAACCTCTGGGGCCAACGTCCTGACTTTC	CSARTSGANVLTF
14	TRBV9	.	TRBJ1-2	.	TGTGCCAGCAGCGTAGATTCCAGTAACTATGGCTACACCTTC	CASSVDSSNYGYTF
15	TRBV4-1	.	TRBJ2-5	many	TGCGCCAGCAGCCAAGATGGGGAGTACCAAGAGACCCAGTACTTC	CASSQDGEYQETQYF
14	TRBV29-1	.	TRBJ1-2	many	TGCAGCGTTGAAGATCTCAGCAGGGGCTATGGCTACACCTTC	CSVEDLSRGYGYTF
14	TRBV5-1	.	TRBJ2-2	.	TGCGCCAGCAGCGGCCAGGGCGGGACCGGGGAGCTGTTTTTT	CASSGQGGTGELFF
12	TRBV20-1	.	TRBJ2-7	many	TGCAGTGTTGAGATAGCATCCTACGAGCAGTACTTC	CSVEIASYEQYF
16	TRBV5-1	TRBD1	TRBJ1-6	few	TGCGCCAGCAGCAAGGACAGGGGGGCCTTAAATTCACCCCTCCACTTT	CASSKDRGALNSPLHF
18	TRBV6-1	TRBD1	TRBJ1-6	.	TGTGCCAGCAGTAAAGCTCGACCCGGGACAGTCGGGAGTTCACCCCTCCACTTT	CASSKARPGTVGSSPLHF
16	TRBV6-4	TRBD1	TRBJ1-6	.	TGTGCCAGCAGTCACTCCTCAGGGGGCGGAAAGTCACCCCTCCACTTT	CASSHSSGGGKSPLHF
16	TRBV5-1	.	TRBJ2-3	many	TGCGCCAGCAGCTTGGCGGCAGGAGGTCGCCCAGATACGCAGTATTTT	CASSLAAGGRPDTQYF
18	TRBV28	TRBD1	TRBJ2-6	.	TGTGCCAGCACCCCTCGGGACAGGCTGTTCTCTGGGGCCAACGTCCTGACTTTC	CASTPRDRLFSGANVLTF
14	TRBV25-1	TRBD2	TRBJ2-1	many	TGTGCCAGCGGCCTAGCGGGGAGTAGGAGTGAGCAGTTCTTC	CASGLAGSRSEQFF
14	TRBV9	.	TRBJ1-2	many	TGTGCCAGCAGCGTCGAAAGCGGTCTCTATGGCTACACCTTC	CASSVESGLYGYTF
13	TRBV19	.	TRBJ2-1	few	TGTGCCAGTAGTATCTGGCGTTACAATGAGCAGTTCTTC	CASSIWRYNEQFF
16	TRBV10-3	TRBD1	TRBJ2-2	.	TGTGCCATCAGTGAGGGAACAGGGGGCGGACCCGGGGAGCTGTTTTTT	CAISEGTGGGPGELFF
17	TRBV6-5	TRBD1	TRBJ2-3	many	TGTGCCAGCAGTTACTCATCACAGGGGGCGCCCCCAGATACGCAGTATTTT	CASSYSSQGAPPDTQYF
16	TRBV19	.	TRBJ2-1	.	TGTGCCAGTAGTGAGGGGGGGAGTCTAACCTACAATGAGCAGTTCTTC	CASSEGGSLTYNEQFF
13	TRBV7-9	.	TRBJ1-5	many	TGTGCCAGCAGCGTTAATAGCAATCAGCCCCAGCATTTT	CASSVNSNQPQHF
14	TRBV5-1	.	TRBJ1-1	few	TGCGCCAGCAGCTTGTCGGCAACGAACACTGAAGCTTTCTTT	CASSLSATNTEAFF
13	TRBV20-1	.	TRBJ1-6	few	TGCAGTCCGCTCGGACAGATTAATTCACCCCTCCACTTT	CSPLGQINSPLHF
13	TRBV29-1	TRBD1	TRBJ1-2	many	TGCAGCGTTGAGAGAGGACAGGGGGGTGGCTACACCTTC	CSVERGQGGGYTF
12	TRBV6-5	.	TRBJ1-1	many	TGTGCCAGCAGCCGCTTAGGTACCGAAGCTTTCTTT	CASSRLGTEAFF
13	TRBV20-1	TRBD2	TRBJ2-1	.	TGCAGTGCCCCAGCGGGGTCCTACAATGAGCAGTTCTTC	CSAPAGSYNEQFF
14	TRBV19	TRBD1	TRBJ2-7	few	TGTGCCAGTAGTAACCGGGACAGGTCGAACGAGCAGTACTTC	CASSNRDRSNEQYF
12	TRBV7-9	.	TRBJ1-4	.	TGTGCCAGCAGCGGGGTGGGGGCAAAACTGTTTTTT	CASSGVGAKLFF
14	TRBV7-8	.	TRBJ2-5	many	TGTGCCAGCAGCCGACCCGGGGCAAGAGAGACCCAGTACTTC	CASSRPGARETQYF
14	TRBV20-1	TRBD2	TRBJ2-1	many	TGCAGTGCTGGGACTAGCTCCGATTACAATGAGCAGTTCTTC	CSAGTSSDYNEQFF
13	TRBV6-2/TRBV6-3	.	TRBJ2-1	many	TGTGCCAGCAGTTCCCCTCGCCCACATGAGCAGTTCTTC	CASSSPRPHEQFF
15	TRBV11-3	.	TRBJ1-1	few	TGTGCCAGCAGCTTAGGACCCCGGGAATCCACTGAAGCTTTCTTT	CASSLGPRESTEAFF
13	TRBV28	.	TRBJ1-2	many	TGTGCCAGCAGTGGGGGGGCGGATCATGGCTACACCTTC	CASSGGADHGYTF
18	TRBV20-1	.	TRBJ2-3	many	TGCAGTGCTAGGGGTATTGAGGTAACCGCCCTAATCACAGATACGCAGTATTTT	CSARGIEVTALITDTQYF
14	TRBV12-5	.	TRBJ2-7	.	TGTGCTAGTGGTTTGAGTGGCAGCTTCTACGAGCAGTACTTC	CASGLSGSFYEQYF
15	TRBV5-6	.	TRBJ2-1	.	TGTGCCAGCAGCTACGGGTCAGGTGACGGCAATGAGCAGTTCTTC	CASSYGSGDGNEQFF
12	TRBV6-5	.	TRBJ2-5	many	TGTGCCAGCAGGAGGACCCACGGGACCCAGTACTTC	CASRRTHGTQYF
13	TRBV5-1	TRBD1	TRBJ1-2	.	TGCGCCAGCAGCTGGGACAGGGGCTATGGCTACACCTTC	CASSWDRGYGYTF
17	TRBV12-3/TRBV12-4	.	TRBJ2-4	.	TGTGCCAGCAGTTTAGGGGGCCCCGCGAGGGCCAAAAACATTCAGTACTTC	CASSLGGPARAKNIQYF
16	TRBV9	TRBD1	TRBJ2-1	many	TGTGCCAGCAGCTTGACAGGGGCCGCGGCCTACAATGAGCAGTTCTTC	CASSLTGAAAYNEQFF
14	TRBV12-3/TRBV12-4	.	TRBJ1-1	few	TGTGCCAGCAGTTTACGGTCAGGCACCGCTGAAGCTTTCTTT	CASSLRSGTAEAFF
13	TRBV7-3	.	TRBJ2-3	many	TGTGCCAGCAGCCGGGAGCGCACAGATACGCAGTATTTT	CASSRERTDTQYF
12	TRBV29-1	.	TRBJ1-5	many	TGCAGCGTTGGAACCCCCAATCAGCCCCAGCATTTT	CSVGTPNQPQHF
14	TRBV5-1	TRBD1	TRBJ2-1	many	TGCGCCAGCAGCTTGGGACAGGGCGGCAATGAGCAGTTCTTC	CASSLGQGGNEQFF
15	TRBV7-2	TRBD2	TRBJ2-3	many	TGTGCCAGCAGCCCAGATGCGGGGGGCACAGATACGCAGTATTTT	CASSPDAGGTDTQYF
14	TRBV5-1	.	TRBJ1-1	few	TGCGCCAGCAGCTTGCCCTCCGGGAACACTGAAGCTTTCTTT	CASSLPSGNTEAFF